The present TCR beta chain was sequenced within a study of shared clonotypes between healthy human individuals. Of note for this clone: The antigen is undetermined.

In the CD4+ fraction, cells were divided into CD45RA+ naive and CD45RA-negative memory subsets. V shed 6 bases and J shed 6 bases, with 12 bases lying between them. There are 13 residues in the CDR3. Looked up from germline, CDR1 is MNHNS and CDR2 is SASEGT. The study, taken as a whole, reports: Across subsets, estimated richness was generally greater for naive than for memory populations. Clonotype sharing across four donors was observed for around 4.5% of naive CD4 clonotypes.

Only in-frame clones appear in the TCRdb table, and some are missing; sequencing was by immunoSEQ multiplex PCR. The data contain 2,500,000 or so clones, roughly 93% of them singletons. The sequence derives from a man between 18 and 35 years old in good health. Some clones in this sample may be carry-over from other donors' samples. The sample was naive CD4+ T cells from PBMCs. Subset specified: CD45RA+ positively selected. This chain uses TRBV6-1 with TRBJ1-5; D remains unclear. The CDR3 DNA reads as TGTGCCAGCAGAGCTCTGACGAGTCAGCCCCAGCATTTT. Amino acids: CASRALTSQPQHF.